These 27 T cell receptor beta chains share one sample of origin, sequenced in a study of T cells after yellow fever vaccination. From the 5' RACE reads, TCRdb called clonotypes with MiXCR, one entry per CDR3 protein. The repertoire has 200,000 to 300,000 distinct CDR3 sequences, approximately 3.5% of them found once; the top ten carry about a fifth. This sample comprised PBMCs, obtained 15 days after the yellow fever booster vaccination. These receptors were taken from a man aged 18 to 30 who received the YFV17D yellow fever vaccine.

This clonotype was recorded at least ten times. This chain joins TRBV2 and TRBJ2-3; 9 nucleotides align to TRBD2. Trimming at V came to 5 bases and at J to 5 bases, leaving 11 bases not matched to a gene. Germline values: CDR1 SNHLY, CDR2 FYNNEI. The CDR3 has 16 amino acids. The DNA for the CDR3 is TGTGCCAGCAGTACCCCGGGGCGGGGGGGAAGAGATACGCAGTATTTT. As protein: CASSTPGRGGRDTQYF.

Ten or more counts support this clonotype. This rearrangement joins TRBV20-1 to TRBJ2-7; no firm D call. Germline V CDR1 and CDR2: DFQATT, SNEGSKA (reference sequence). CDR3 length: 12 residues. Trimming took 2 bases from V and 0 from J, leaving 5 bases between them. CDR3: CSARYSSYEQYF. CDR3 nucleotides: TGCAGTGCTAGATATAGCTCCTACGAGCAGTACTTC.

This clonotype was recorded at least ten times. The chain is built from TRBV5-1 and TRBJ2-7, with D perhaps TRBD1 (6 bases). The CDR3 runs 15 residues. V lost 0 bases, J lost 0 bases, and 10 bases lay in between. CDR1 SGHRS and CDR2 YFSETQ come from the germline V gene. Written as DNA, the CDR3 is TGCGCCAGCAGCTTGGACCAGGGGAGCTCCTACGAGCAGTACGTC. It encodes CASSLDQGSSYEQYV.

Many counts were recorded for this clonotype. The chain recombines TRBV7-2 with TRBJ2-2; TRBD2 matches at 14 bases. The germline V gene has CDR1 SGHTA and CDR2 FQGNSA. The CDR3 has 17 residues. V lost 2 bases and J lost 5; bases outside the gene matches: 4. CDR3 in amino acids: CASSLRTSGGPTGELFF. The CDR3 DNA reads TGTGCCAGCAGCTTACGGACTAGCGGGGGGCCAACCGGGGAGCTGTTTTTT.

This clonotype was recorded many times. The genes are TRBV5-1 and TRBJ1-2; the D gene is possibly TRBD1 (6 bases). Trimming removed 5 bases from V and 4 bases from J, with 18 bases in between. From germline, CDR1 is SGHRS and CDR2 YFSETQ. CDR3 length equals 15 residues. In DNA, the CDR3 is TGCGCCAGCAGTCCTTCCGACCGGGGGGCCTATGGCTACACCTTC. Amino acids: CASSPSDRGAYGYTF.

This clonotype was counted at least ten times. This chain uses TRBV18 with TRBJ2-3; possible D gene TRBD2, 5 bases. The CDR3 contains 14 residues. V was clipped by 6 bases and J by 1 base, with 11 bases between them. Germline V gene lookup returns CDR1 KGHSH and CDR2 LQKENI. The CDR3 DNA is TGTGCCAGCTCCTTGGAGAGGGGCACAGATACGCAGTATTTT. It yields the protein CASSLERGTDTQYF.

This clonotype was picked up a small number of times. This chain joins TRBV4-3 and TRBJ2-5; D is possibly TRBD2 (5 bases). Trimming took 1 base from V and 4 from J, leaving 25 bases between them. Germline V gives CDR1 LGHNA, CDR2 YSLEER. There are 19 residues in the CDR3. This CDR3 is CASSQGTPLHLGRGETQYF. The CDR3 DNA is TGCGCCAGCAGCCAAGGGACTCCTCTTCACCTCGGTCGGGGAGAGACCCAGTACTTC.

The table lists this clonotype with many counts. The chain uses TRBV7-8 and TRBJ1-2; D might be TRBD1 (5 bases). CDR1 is SGHVS and CDR2 is FQNEAQ in the germline V gene. V lost 4 bases, J lost 7 bases, and 22 bases lay in between. The CDR3 totals 16 residues. CDR3 region: CASSSNPATVLGGYTF. The CDR3 nucleotides are TGTGCCAGCAGCTCGAACCCCGCGACAGTCTTGGGTGGCTACACCTTC. Using reference TRBV7-8 and TRBJ1-2 for the parts outside the CDR3, the full variable domain is GAGVSQSPRYKVAKRGQDVALRCDPISGHVSLFWYQQALGQGPEFLTYFQNEAQLDKSGLPSDRFFAERPEGSVSTLKIQRTQQEDSAVYLCASSSNPATVLGGYTFGSGTRLTVV.

This clonotype was seen a handful of times. CDR3 DNA sequence: TGCAGCCCCACCGGGGCAGGTAATTCACCCCTCCACTTT. Protein product: CSPTGAGNSPLHF. The chain links TRBV29-1 to TRBJ1-6; maybe TRBD1 (5 bases). CDR3 size: 13 residues. Germline loops: CDR1 SQVTM, CDR2 ANQGSEA. The V end lost 8 bases, the J end lost 6 bases, and 14 bases lay between the germline ends.

This clonotype was seen repeatedly, ten times or more. This sequence joins TRBV20-1 and TRBJ2-4, with a tentative D call TRBD1 (5 bases). From germline, CDR1 is DFQATT and CDR2 SNEGSKA (reference sequence). This CDR3 has 13 amino acids. V was cut by 3 bases and J by 8 bases, with 14 bases left in between. CDR3 nucleotide sequence: TGCAGTGCTAGGGCAAGGGGCAGGGACATTCAGTACTTC. This sequence encodes CSARARGRDIQYF.

This clonotype was recorded many times. CDR3 nucleotides: TGTGCCAGCAGTGACTCTAGCGGGGGGGCCGGAGATACGCAGTATTTT. Translated: CASSDSSGGAGDTQYF. This chain connects TRBV6-4 to TRBJ2-3, with 11 positions matching TRBD2. Trimming at V came to 0 bases and at J to 5 bases, leaving 4 bases not matched to a gene. The CDR3 is made up of 16 amino acids. In germline, CDR1 is MRHNA, CDR2 SNTAGT.

This clonotype was observed many times. The chain carries TRBV11-2 and TRBJ2-2; TRBD1 matches at 10 bases. The V and J ends lost 5 bases and 4 bases, in that order; junction bases with no gene match: 13. The CDR3 contains 18 residues. The germline gives CDR1 SGHAT, CDR2 FQNNGV. In DNA, the CDR3 is TGTGCCAGCAGCCCGGGACAGGGGTGGATACGAGCCACCGGGGAGCTGTTTTTT. It codes for CASSPGQGWIRATGELFF.

This clonotype was recorded many times. The rearrangement joins TRBV6-5 to TRBJ1-2; D possibly corresponds to TRBD1 (5 bases). Germline V gene lookup returns CDR1 MNHEY and CDR2 SVGAGI. The CDR3 contains 14 residues. The ends were cut back, 6 bases at V and 4 bases at J, with 15 bases in the middle. CDR3 residues: CASRTPQVPYGYTF. The CDR3 bases are TGTGCCAGCAGGACTCCACAGGTCCCCTATGGCTACACCTTC.

Ten or more counts support this clonotype. The chain joins TRBV6-6 to TRBJ1-6; the match to TRBD1 covers 9 bases. J lost 0 bases, V lost 6 bases, and 3 bases had no gene match. The CDR3 runs to 16 residues. From germline, CDR1 is MNHNY and CDR2 SVGAGI (reference sequence). DNA of the CDR3: TGTGCCAGCAGGTTGGGACAGGGCTCCTATAATTCACCCCTCCACTTT. It is translated as CASRLGQGSYNSPLHF.

This clonotype was observed at least ten times. This chain connects TRBV6-2 or TRBV6-3 to TRBJ2-3; no definite D call. The CDR3 length is 16 residues. The V end was cut by 2 bases, the J end by 0 bases, with 12 bases between. CDR1 is MNHEY and CDR2 is SVGEGT in the germline V gene. The CDR3 protein is CASSYGAFASTDTQYF. CDR3 DNA: TGTGCCAGCAGTTACGGAGCATTTGCTAGCACAGATACGCAGTATTTT.

This clonotype came up many times. This chain uses TRBV18 with TRBJ1-1, with D unclear. The CDR3 covers 15 residues. The V gene's germline CDR1 is KGHSH and CDR2 LQKENI. Trimming removed 3 bases from V and 5 bases from J, with 16 bases in between. Here the CDR3 reads CASSPGNPGRTEAFF. In nucleotides, the CDR3 is TGTGCCAGCTCACCGGGCAACCCTGGGAGGACTGAAGCTTTCTTT.

The table lists this clonotype with many counts. The rearrangement links TRBV20-1 to TRBJ2-6; D gene uncertain. The V end was cut by 3 bases, the J end by 0 bases, with 9 bases between. The length of the CDR3 is 15 residues. Germline-derived CDR1 and CDR2 are DFQATT and SNEGSKA (reference sequence). CDR3 sequence: CSARSGSSGANVLTF. The CDR3 region has the DNA TGCAGTGCTAGGTCTGGCAGCTCTGGGGCCAACGTCCTGACTTTC.

This clonotype was seen repeatedly, ten times or more. The chain joins TRBV10-2 to TRBJ1-5, with D possibly matching TRBD1 (5 bases). Germline V gene lookup returns CDR1 WSHSY and CDR2 SAAADI. V lost 0 bases, J lost 15 bases, and 15 bases lay in between. The CDR3 length is 13 residues. CDR3 sequence reads: CASSESIDSSRHF. The CDR3 bases are TGCGCCAGCAGTGAGTCCATTGACAGTTCGCGGCATTTT.

This clonotype was detected ten times or more. The chain carries TRBV6-6 and TRBJ2-7; 7 nucleotides line up with TRBD2. Germline V gives CDR1 MNHNY, CDR2 SVGAGI (reference sequence). Trimming cost V 2 bases and J 3 bases; bases outside gene matches: 16. There are 18 residues in the CDR3. The CDR3 coding sequence is TGTGCCAGCAGTTACCCGTGGTCCGAAGCGGGACTGGTCTACGAGCAGTACTTC. As protein: CASSYPWSEAGLVYEQYF.

This clonotype was seen at least ten times. The chain couples TRBV7-2 to TRBJ2-5; possible D gene TRBD1, 6 bases. Germline V gives CDR1 SGHTA, CDR2 FQGNSA. CDR3 length equals 13 residues. The V end was cut by 4 bases, the J end by 2 bases, with 8 bases between. Written as DNA, the CDR3 is TGTGCCAGCAGCTCCGACAGGCAAGAGACCCAGTACTTC. It codes for CASSSDRQETQYF.

CDR3 loop: CASSLAGPGQNYGYTF. In DNA, the CDR3 is TGTGCCAGCAGCTTGGCGGGTCCGGGACAGAACTATGGCTACACCTTC. The V gene is TRBV5-6, the J gene TRBJ1-2; 7 bases are a match to TRBD1. Per the germline V gene, CDR1 is SGHDT and CDR2 is YYEEEE. This CDR3 has 16 residues. V shed 0 bases, J shed 2 bases, and the junction held 7 bases outside the gene matches. Variable domain in full (rest from reference TRBV5-6 and TRBJ1-2): DAGVTQSPTHLIKTRGQQVTLRCSPKSGHDTVSWYQQALGQGPQFIFQYYEEEERQRGNFPDRFSGHQFPNYSSELNVNALLLGDSALYLCASSLAGPGQNYGYTFGSGTRLTVV.

V gene TRBV3-1 combines with J gene TRBJ1-2; the D gene is possibly TRBD1 (5 bases). Germline V gene data show CDR1 as LGHDT and CDR2 as YNNKEL (reference sequence). The germline V and J ends were trimmed by 0 bases and 4 bases, with 12 bases remaining between them. This CDR3 comprises 15 residues. CDR3: CASSQDFTGSYGYTF. The CDR3 nucleotides read TGTGCCAGCAGCCAAGATTTCACAGGAAGCTATGGCTACACCTTC.

The sample holds many counts of this clonotype. V gene TRBV7-9 combines with J gene TRBJ2-7, with 7 bases aligning to TRBD1. Germline assignment: CDR1 SEHNR and CDR2 FQNEAQ (reference sequence). J lost 4 bases, V lost 5 bases, and 14 bases had no gene match. CDR3 length: 16 residues. This chain's CDR3 is CASSRSGTPGGYEQYF. CDR3 DNA sequence: TGTGCCAGCAGCCGCTCCGGGACACCAGGGGGATACGAGCAGTACTTC.

This clonotype was recorded many times. The V gene is TRBV7-9, the J gene TRBJ2-3, with 8 bases fitting TRBD2. Germline V gene lookup returns CDR1 SEHNR and CDR2 FQNEAQ (reference sequence). Trimming took 5 bases from V and 4 from J; bases not matched to a gene: 11. The CDR3 has 16 residues. The CDR3 bases are TGTGCCAGCAGCCTAGGGAGCGGGGGTGTGGCAGATACGCAGTATTTT. It specifies CASSLGSGGVADTQYF.

This clonotype was recorded at least ten times. The V and J genes are TRBV14 and TRBJ1-2; 11 nucleotides line up with TRBD1. The CDR3 runs to 18 residues. The trim removed 1 base at V and 3 bases at J, leaving 10 bases unmatched. Germline V gives CDR1 SGHDN, CDR2 FVKESK. For the CDR3, the DNA is TGTGCCAGCAGCCAAGTGAAGGACAGGGGGCGCCTGGACTATGGCTACACCTTC. This gives the protein CASSQVKDRGRLDYGYTF.

This clonotype occurred a few times. The chain recombines TRBV4-3 with TRBJ2-3, with 16 bases that match TRBD2. The CDR3 is 18 amino acids. Germline CDR1 is LGHNA and CDR2 is YSLEER. The junction had 8 bases not matched to a gene; V was cut back by 4 bases and J by 4 bases. The CDR3 sequence is CASSPRGTSGGGADTQYF. CDR3 DNA: TGCGCCAGCAGCCCCCGTGGGACTAGCGGGGGGGGGGCAGATACGCAGTATTTT.

This clonotype was counted many times. This chain links TRBV10-3 with TRBJ2-7, with D possibly matching TRBD1 (5 bases). The CDR3 loop spans 12 amino acids. The V gene lost 3 bases and the J gene lost 6 bases, with 9 bases spanning the gap. CDR1 is ENHRY, CDR2 SYGVKD, per germline. Here the CDR3 DNA reads TGTGCCATCAGTGATGATGACAGCGAGCAGTACGTC. Translation: CAISDDDSEQYV.